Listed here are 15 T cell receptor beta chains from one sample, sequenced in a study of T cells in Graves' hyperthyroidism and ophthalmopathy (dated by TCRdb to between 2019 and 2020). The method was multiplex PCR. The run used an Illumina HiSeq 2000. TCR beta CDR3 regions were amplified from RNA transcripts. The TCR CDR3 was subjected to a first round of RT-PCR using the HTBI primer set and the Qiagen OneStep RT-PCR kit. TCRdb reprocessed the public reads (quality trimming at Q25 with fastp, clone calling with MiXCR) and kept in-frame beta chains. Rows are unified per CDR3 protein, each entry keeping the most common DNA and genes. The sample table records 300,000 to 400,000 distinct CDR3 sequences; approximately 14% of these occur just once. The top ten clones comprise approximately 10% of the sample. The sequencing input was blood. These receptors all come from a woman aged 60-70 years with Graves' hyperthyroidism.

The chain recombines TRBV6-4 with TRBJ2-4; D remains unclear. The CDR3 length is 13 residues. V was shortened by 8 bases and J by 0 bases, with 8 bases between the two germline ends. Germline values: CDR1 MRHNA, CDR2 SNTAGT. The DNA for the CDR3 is TGTGCCAGCCCCCACCCAGCCAAAAACATTCAGTACTTC. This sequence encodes CASPHPAKNIQYF.

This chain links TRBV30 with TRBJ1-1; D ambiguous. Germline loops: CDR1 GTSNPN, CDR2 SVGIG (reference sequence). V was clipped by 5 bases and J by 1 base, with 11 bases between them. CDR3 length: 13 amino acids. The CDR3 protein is CAWSLDRNTEAFF. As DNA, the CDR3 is TGTGCCTGGTCCCTCGATAGGAACACTGAAGCTTTCTTT.

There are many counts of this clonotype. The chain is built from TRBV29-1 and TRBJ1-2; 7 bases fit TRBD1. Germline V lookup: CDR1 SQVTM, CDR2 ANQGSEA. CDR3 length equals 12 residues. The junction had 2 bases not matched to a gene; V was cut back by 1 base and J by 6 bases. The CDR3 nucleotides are TGCAGCGTTGAAGCGCAGGGGGATGGCTACACCTTC. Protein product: CSVEAQGDGYTF.

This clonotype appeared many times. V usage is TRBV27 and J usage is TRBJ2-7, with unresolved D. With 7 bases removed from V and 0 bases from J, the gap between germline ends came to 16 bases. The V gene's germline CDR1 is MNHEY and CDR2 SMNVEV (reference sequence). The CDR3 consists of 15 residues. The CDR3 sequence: CASTLDVSTSYEQYF. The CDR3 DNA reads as TGTGCCAGCACCTTAGACGTTTCCACCTCCTACGAGCAGTACTTC.

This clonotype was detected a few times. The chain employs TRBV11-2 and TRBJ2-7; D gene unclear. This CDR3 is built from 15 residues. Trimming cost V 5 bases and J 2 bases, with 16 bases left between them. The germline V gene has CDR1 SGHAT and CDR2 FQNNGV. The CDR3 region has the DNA TGTGCCAGCAGCCCAACTTGGGCGGAACCCTACGAGCAGTACTTC. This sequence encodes CASSPTWAEPYEQYF.

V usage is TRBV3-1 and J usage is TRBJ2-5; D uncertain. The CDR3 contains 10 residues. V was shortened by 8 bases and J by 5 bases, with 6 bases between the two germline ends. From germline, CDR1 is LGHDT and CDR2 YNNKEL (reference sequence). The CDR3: CASLGETQYF. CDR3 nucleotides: TGTGCCAGCTTGGGGGAGACCCAGTACTTC.

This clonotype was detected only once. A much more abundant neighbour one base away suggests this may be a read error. Here the CDR3 DNA reads TGTGCCAGCACTTACTCCCTCATGGATACCTCCTACGAGCAGTACTTC. It yields the protein CASTYSLMDTSYEQYF. The V gene is TRBV6-2 or TRBV6-3, the J gene TRBJ2-7; unclear D gene. Germline lookup yields CDR1 MNHEY and CDR2 SVGEGT. The CDR3 has 16 amino acids.

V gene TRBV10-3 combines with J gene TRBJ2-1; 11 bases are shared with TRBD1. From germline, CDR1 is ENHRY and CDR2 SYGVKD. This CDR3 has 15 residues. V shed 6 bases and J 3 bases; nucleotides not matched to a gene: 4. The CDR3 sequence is CAIRSGTGGYNEQFF. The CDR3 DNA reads TGTGCCATCAGATCCGGGACAGGGGGCTACAATGAGCAGTTCTTC.

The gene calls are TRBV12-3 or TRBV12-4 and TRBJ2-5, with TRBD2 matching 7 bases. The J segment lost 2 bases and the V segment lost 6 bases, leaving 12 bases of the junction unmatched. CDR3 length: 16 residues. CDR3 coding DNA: TGTGCCAGCAGAAGGTCCCGGCGGGAGTTACAAGAGACCCAGTACTTC. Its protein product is CASRRSRRELQETQYF.

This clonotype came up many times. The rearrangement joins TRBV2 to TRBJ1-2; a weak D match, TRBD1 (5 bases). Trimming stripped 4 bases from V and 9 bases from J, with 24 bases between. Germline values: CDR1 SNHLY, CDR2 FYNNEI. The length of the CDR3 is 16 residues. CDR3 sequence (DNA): TGTGCCAGCAGTGGGTGGGGACGGTCCTCCTCCCGTCGCTACACCTTC. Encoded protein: CASSGWGRSSSRRYTF. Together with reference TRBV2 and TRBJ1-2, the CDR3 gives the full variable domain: EPEVTQTPSHQVTQMGQEVILRCVPISNHLYFYWYRQILGQKVEFLVSFYNNEISEKSEIFDDQFSVERPDGSNFTLKIRSTKLEDSAMYFCASSGWGRSSSRRYTFGSGTRLTVV.

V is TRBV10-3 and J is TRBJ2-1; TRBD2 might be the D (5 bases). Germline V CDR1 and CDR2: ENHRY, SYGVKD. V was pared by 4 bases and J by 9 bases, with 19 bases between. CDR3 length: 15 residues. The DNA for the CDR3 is TGTGCCATCAGTGTCTCCGGCTCTGGGAGCACTGAGCAGTTCTTC. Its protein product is CAISVSGSGSTEQFF.

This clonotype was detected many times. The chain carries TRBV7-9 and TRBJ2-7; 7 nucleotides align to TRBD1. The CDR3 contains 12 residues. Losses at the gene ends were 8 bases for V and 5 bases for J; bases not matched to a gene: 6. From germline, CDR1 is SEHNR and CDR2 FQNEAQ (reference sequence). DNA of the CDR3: TGTGCCAGCTGCAGAACAGGGGACGAGCAGTACTTC. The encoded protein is CASCRTGDEQYF.

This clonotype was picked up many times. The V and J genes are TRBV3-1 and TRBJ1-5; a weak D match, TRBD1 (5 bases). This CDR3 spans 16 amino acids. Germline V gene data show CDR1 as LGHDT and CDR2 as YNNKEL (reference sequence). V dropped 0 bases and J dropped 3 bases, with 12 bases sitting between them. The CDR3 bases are TGTGCCAGCAGCCAAGATCTCGGGGGGAACAATCAGCCCCAGCATTTT. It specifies CASSQDLGGNNQPQHF.

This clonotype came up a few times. The CDR3 reads CSLRGSSRGGQFF. The DNA of the CDR3 is TGCAGCTTGAGGGGCAGTTCTCGCGGTGGGCAGTTCTTC. The V call is TRBV29-1, the J call TRBJ2-1; D assignment may be TRBD1 or TRBD2 (5 bases each). CDR3 length: 13 amino acids. Germline loops: CDR1 SQVTM, CDR2 ANQGSEA. Trimming took off 8 bases at V and 12 bases at J, with 23 bases between the two ends.

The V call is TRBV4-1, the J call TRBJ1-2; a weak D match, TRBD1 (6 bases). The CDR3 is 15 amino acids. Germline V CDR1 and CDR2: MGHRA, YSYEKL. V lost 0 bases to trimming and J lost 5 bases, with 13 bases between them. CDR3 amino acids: CASSQERQAGYGYTF. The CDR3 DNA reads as TGCGCCAGCAGCCAAGAGAGACAGGCAGGTTATGGCTACACCTTC.